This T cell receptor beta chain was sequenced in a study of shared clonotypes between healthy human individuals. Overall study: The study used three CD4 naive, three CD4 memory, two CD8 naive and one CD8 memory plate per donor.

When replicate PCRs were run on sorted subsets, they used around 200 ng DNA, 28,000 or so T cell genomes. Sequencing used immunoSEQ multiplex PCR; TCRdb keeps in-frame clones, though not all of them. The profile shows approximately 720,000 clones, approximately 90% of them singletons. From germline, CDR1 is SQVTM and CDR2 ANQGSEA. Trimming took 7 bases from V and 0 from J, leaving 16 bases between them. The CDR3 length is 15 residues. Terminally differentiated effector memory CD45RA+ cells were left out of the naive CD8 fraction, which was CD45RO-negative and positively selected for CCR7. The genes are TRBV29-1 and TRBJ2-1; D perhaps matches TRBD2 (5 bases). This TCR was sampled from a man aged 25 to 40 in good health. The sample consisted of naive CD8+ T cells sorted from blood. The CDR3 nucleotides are TGCAGCGCCGAAGGGCGGGCAAGCTCCTACAATGAGCAGTTCTTC. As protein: CSAEGRASSYNEQFF.